One and the same sample provided the 11 T cell receptor beta chains below, sequenced in a study of blood T cell repertoires in COVID-19. Libraries were prepared by immunoSEQ multiplex PCR; TCRdb keeps only in-frame clonotypes and omits some of them. The sample holds 650,000 to 800,000 clones, 80% to 90% seen once. Sequences were obtained from peripheral blood. Receptors originate from a young woman with acute or convalescent COVID-19.

This rearrangement joins TRBV12-5 to TRBJ2-3, with TRBD2 identical over 8 bases. The germline gives CDR1 LGHNT, CDR2 FRNRAP. The junction had 0 bases not matched to a gene; V was cut back by 3 bases and J by 1 base. The CDR3 extends over 14 amino acids. In DNA, the CDR3 is TGTGCTAGTGGTTTAGCGGGGGGCACAGATACGCAGTATTTT. Amino acid sequence: CASGLAGGTDTQYF. The variable domain in full, completed from reference TRBV12-5 and TRBJ2-3, reads DARVTQTPRHKVTEMGQEVTMRCQPILGHNTVFWYRQTMMQGLELLAYFRNRAPLDDSGMPKDRFSAEMPDATLATLKIQPSEPRDSAVYFCASGLAGGTDTQYFGPGTRLTVL.

The genes are TRBV19 and TRBJ1-3, with a possible D match to TRBD1 (5 bases). Germline CDR1 is LNHDA and CDR2 is SQIVND (reference sequence). The CDR3 length is 16 residues. V was clipped by 3 bases and J by 0 bases, with 12 bases between them. CDR3 residues: CASSINRQLSGNTIYF. CDR3 nucleotide sequence: TGTGCCAGTAGTATTAACAGGCAGCTCTCTGGAAACACCATATATTTT.

The genes are TRBV27 and TRBJ2-7; 7 bases agree with TRBD1. The CDR3 is 14 amino acids. CDR1 and CDR2 from the germline V gene are MNHEY and SMNVEV (reference sequence). J gave up 2 bases and V 6 bases, and 7 bases lay outside the gene matches. The CDR3 loop reads CASSRFTGAYEQYF. CDR3 DNA sequence: TGTGCCAGCAGCCGATTCACAGGGGCCTACGAGCAGTACTTC.

CDR3 protein: CSASLVTSGGRGTGELFF. Here the CDR3 DNA reads TGCAGTGCTAGTCTCGTGACTAGCGGGGGGCGAGGCACCGGGGAGCTGTTTTTT. V gene TRBV20-1 combines with J gene TRBJ2-2; 13 bases align to TRBD2. The V and J ends lost 3 bases and 4 bases, in that order; junction bases with no gene match: 11. CDR1 and CDR2 from the germline V gene are DFQATT and SNEGSKA (reference sequence). CDR3 length equals 18 residues.

The gene calls are TRBV24-1 and TRBJ2-3, with 16 bases lining up with TRBD2. Germline CDR1 and CDR2: KGHDR and SFDVKD. V trimming: 3 bases; J trimming: 6 bases; junction bases outside the gene matches: 11. CDR3 length equals 19 residues. DNA for the CDR3: TGTGCCACCAGTGATGCGGGGACTAGCGGGGGGGCAGGTCCCGATACGCAGTATTTT. It translates to CATSDAGTSGGAGPDTQYF.

The chain carries TRBV15 and TRBJ1-2, with D perhaps matching TRBD1 (5 bases). Trimming left V 3 bases short and J 0 bases short, with 14 bases between. Germline CDR1 and CDR2: LNHNV and YYDKDF (reference sequence). There are 16 residues in the CDR3. DNA for the CDR3: TGTGCCACCAGCAGCCGACAAGGGGAAGCTAACTATGGCTACACCTTC. Encoded protein: CATSSRQGEANYGYTF.

The CDR3, as DNA: TGTGCCAGCAGCGAGGGGGTAGCGGGCCCGGGAGATACGCAGTATTTT. Protein sequence: CASSEGVAGPGDTQYF. J is TRBJ2-3 and V is TRBV9, with D possibly being TRBD2 (7 bases). Trimming pared 3 bases from V and 5 bases from J, leaving 19 bases between. Germline values: CDR1 SGDLS, CDR2 YYNGEE. This CDR3 has 16 residues.

The J gene is TRBJ1-2, the V gene TRBV13; D is unclear. Trimming took off 2 bases at V and 2 bases at J, with 3 bases between the two ends. This CDR3 is 12 amino acids long. The germline gives CDR1 PRHDT, CDR2 FYEKMQ (reference sequence). CDR3 coding DNA: TGTGCCAGCAGCTTATTAAACTATGGCTACACCTTC. Its protein is CASSLLNYGYTF.

About this clone: The same CDR3 also results from other DNA sequences found in this sample. J is TRBJ1-2 and V is TRBV24-1; D possibly corresponds to TRBD1 (5 bases). The CDR3 runs to 12 residues. The germline CDR1 and CDR2 sequences are KGHDR and SFDVKD. V lost 7 bases and J lost 1, with 6 bases in between. CDR3 sequence: CATSQGNYGYTF. As DNA, the CDR3 is TGTGCCACCAGCCAGGGTAACTATGGCTACACCTTC.

Here the CDR3 DNA reads TGTGCTAGTGGTTTGGAACCGGGACAGGGGTTCCGGGGCTACACCTTC. This gives the protein CASGLEPGQGFRGYTF. This chain links TRBV12-5 with TRBJ1-2; TRBD1 aligns across 10 bases. Per the germline V gene, CDR1 is LGHNT and CDR2 is FRNRAP. CDR3 length: 16 amino acids. V lost 1 base to trimming and J lost 8 bases; unmatched junction nucleotides: 10.

The genes are TRBV28 and TRBJ2-3, with 8 bases fitting TRBD2. The junction had 9 bases not matched to a gene; V was cut back by 4 bases and J by 0 bases. From germline, CDR1 is MDHEN and CDR2 SYDVKM. The CDR3 totals 17 residues. In DNA, the CDR3 is TGTGCCAGCAGTTCCCAAAGCGGGGGAGGGAGCACAGATACGCAGTATTTT. Translation gives CASSSQSGGGSTDTQYF.